The sequence of this T cell receptor beta chain was determined in a study of control samples from healthy donors and cancer patients. The data were produced by immunoSEQ multiplex PCR, yet TCRdb's version contains in-frame clones alone and is incomplete. The sample has 90,000 to 100,000 clones, less than 90% seen once. This CDR3 contains 14 residues. Trimming took off 5 bases at V and 2 bases at J, with 11 bases between the two ends. CDR1 and CDR2 from the germline V gene are SGHRS and YFSETQ. This sequence joins TRBV5-1 and TRBJ1-5; TRBD1 might be the D (5 bases). Sequenced material: blood. The TCR originated in a woman in her seventies in good health. The CDR3 loop reads CASRMGDGNQPQHF. CDR3 coding DNA: TGCGCCAGCAGAATGGGGGACGGCAATCAGCCCCAGCATTTT.